Listed below are T cell receptor beta chains from one sample, sequenced in a study of CD8+ T cells in alopecia areata. TCRdb's table, derived via immunoSEQ multiplex PCR, lists solely in-frame clones and lacks some. The repertoire holds more than 90,000 clones, with roughly 60% as singletons. This material consisted of CD8+ T cells sorted from blood, taken at week 4, from a patient treated with tofacitinib. The receptors stem from a human donor with alopecia areata. CDR3s include the opening cysteine and the closing phenylalanine or tryptophan. Fields, in order: CDR3 protein, V gene, J gene.

CDR3 protein: CASSLSGNQPQHF
V gene: TRBV27
J gene: TRBJ1-5

CDR3 protein: CASRTLVQPFNEQFF
V gene: TRBV7-9
J gene: TRBJ2-1

CDR3 protein: CASSPGTHSNQPQHF
V gene: TRBV9
J gene: TRBJ1-5

CDR3 protein: CASSELAGSYEQYF
V gene: TRBV6-1
J gene: TRBJ2-7

CDR3 protein: CASSLITGANSPLHF
V gene: TRBV27
J gene: TRBJ1-6

CDR3 protein: CASSQTGAPYEQYF
V gene: TRBV4-1
J gene: TRBJ2-7

CDR3 protein: CASSSFTSGGASGEQFF
V gene: TRBV13
J gene: TRBJ2-1

CDR3 protein: CASSSALPLHF
V gene: TRBV7-9
J gene: TRBJ1-6

CDR3 protein: CASSPGPRGDLSPLHF
V gene: TRBV27
J gene: TRBJ1-6

CDR3 protein: CAISAGFYEQYF
V gene: TRBV10-3
J gene: TRBJ2-7

CDR3 protein: CASSPTGTYNEQFF
V gene: TRBV5-6
J gene: TRBJ2-1

CDR3 protein: CAWRVPNTGELFF
V gene: TRBV30
J gene: TRBJ2-2

CDR3 protein: CSVETGSNEKLFF
V gene: TRBV29-1
J gene: TRBJ1-4

CDR3 protein: CASSFSGEPGEQYF
V gene: TRBV13
J gene: TRBJ2-7

CDR3 protein: CAWTGGVYGYTF
V gene: TRBV30
J gene: TRBJ1-2

CDR3 protein: CSVQSFGTSGGRRPMEQFF
V gene: TRBV29-1
J gene: TRBJ2-1

CDR3 protein: CSFQQGMGEQYF
V gene: TRBV29-1
J gene: TRBJ2-7